This T cell receptor beta chain was retrieved from a study of identical twins. CDR3 size: 19 residues. J gave up 7 bases and V 2 bases, and 22 bases lay outside the gene matches. Germline loops: CDR1 DFQATT, CDR2 SNEGSKA (reference sequence). MiXCR was run by TCRdb on the 5' RACE reads, yielding one entry per CDR3 protein. Here the sample spans 500,000 or so distinct CDR3 sequences, approximately 22% being singletons. These data were likewise used in another study, on T cells expressing NK-cell markers.

The sample comprised CD4+ T cells sorted from blood. J is TRBJ2-3 and V is TRBV20-1; 9 nucleotides match TRBD2. The TCR comes from a woman in her late teens or twenties in good health. CDR3 bases: TGCAGTGCTAGACCTAAATTTCCCCACAGTGGCGGGAGGGCCTATACGCAGTATTTT. Its protein product is CSARPKFPHSGGRAYTQYF.